This T cell receptor beta chain was sequenced in a study of blood T cell repertoires in COVID-19. Study-wide context: COVID-19 samples, acute and convalescent, were from the United States, Italy and Spain. Nucleic acid was either cDNA or gDNA, and it came from T cells, B-cell-depleted T cells, or PBMCs.

V gave up 2 bases and J gave up 4 bases, with 13 bases separating them. The CDR3 is made up of 15 amino acids. Germline CDR1 and CDR2: MNHNY and SVGAGI (reference sequence). As processed by the authors: Reference gene primer amplification in the assay estimated nucleated cell counts. Profiled with immunoSEQ multiplex PCR; TCRdb holds only in-frame clones, not every one. V and J calls and clone size follow that table, whereas D and trimming were derived from the DNA. The sample yields roughly 72,000 clones, roughly 90% seen once. This TCR was sampled from a human donor in a cohort sampled during active COVID-19. This chain uses TRBV6-6 with TRBJ2-3; D might be TRBD1 (6 bases). Sequenced material: peripheral blood. Here the CDR3 DNA reads TGTGCCAGCAGTTACGGCAGGGGAAGTGCAGATACGCAGTATTTT. Encoded protein: CASSYGRGSADTQYF.